Below, one T cell receptor beta chain is given with its context. The data are from a study of PD-1 blockade in mismatch repair-deficient tumors. Turning to the study itself: All were previously treated, progressing patients with approximately 12 mismatch repair-deficient cancer types.

Germline V gives CDR1 SEHNR, CDR2 FQNEAQ (reference sequence). V was cut by 2 bases and J by 13 bases, with 18 bases left in between. The CDR3 runs to 14 residues. Clones were sequenced by immunoSEQ multiplex PCR, and TCRdb holds only the in-frame ones, with some missing. The repertoire has roughly 120,000 clones, 65% to 80% of them found once; the top ten carry about 5.1%. This TCR was recovered from an adult with mismatch repair-deficient cancer. This chain connects TRBV7-9 to TRBJ2-1; TRBD2 is a possible D gene (5 bases). The sequencing used peripheral blood, collected 60 weeks after starting pembrolizumab. CDR3 bases: TGTGCCAGCAGCTTACATGGTGCGGGCTCCTCTCAGTTCTTC. Protein sequence: CASSLHGAGSSQFF.